The 28 T cell receptor beta chains below come from one sample, sequenced in a study of blood T cell repertoires in COVID-19. The protocol was immunoSEQ multiplex PCR, while the TCRdb copy is restricted to in-frame clones and leaves out a portion. The data hold 300,000 or so clones, with more than 70% observed a single time. The sample was peripheral blood. These receptors came from a woman between 45 and 65 years old with acute or convalescent COVID-19.

The CDR3 DNA sequence: TGCGCCAGCACCACCTCGACCCCTGTAGCGGGGTTTTACAATGAGCAGTTCTTC. It codes for CASTTSTPVAGFYNEQFF. The chain combines TRBV5-1 with TRBJ2-1, with 8 bases aligning to TRBD2. The V segment lost 6 bases and the J segment 4 bases; nucleotides outside the gene matches: 18. The CDR3 consists of 18 residues. Germline V gives CDR1 SGHRS, CDR2 YFSETQ.

CDR3 amino acids: CASSPQGGGRYEQYF. The CDR3 nucleotides are TGTGCCAGCAGCCCCCAGGGGGGCGGGAGGTACGAGCAGTACTTC. The rearrangement joins TRBV7-3 to TRBJ2-7, with TRBD2 as a possible D gene (8 bases). The V gene lost 5 bases and the J gene lost 4 bases, with 18 bases spanning the gap. CDR3 length equals 15 residues. Germline V gene sequence: CDR1 SGHTA, CDR2 FQGTGA.

The rearrangement joins TRBV11-1 to TRBJ2-3; 12 nucleotides agree with TRBD2. The V and J ends lost 5 bases and 4 bases, in that order; junction bases with no gene match: 4. CDR1 is SGHAT and CDR2 is FQDESV in the germline V gene (reference sequence). The CDR3 spans 15 residues. CDR3 coding DNA: TGTGCCAGCAGCCGACTAGCGGGAGACGCAGATACGCAGTATTTT. It encodes CASSRLAGDADTQYF.

CDR3 sequence (DNA): TGTGCCAGCACCGCGGAGTACGAGCAGTACTTC. Translated, it gives CASTAEYEQYF. V gene TRBV6-5 combines with J gene TRBJ2-7; the D is unclear. Per the germline V gene, CDR1 is MNHEY and CDR2 is SVGAGI. The germline V and J ends were trimmed by 7 bases and 4 bases, with 8 bases remaining between them. The CDR3 consists of 11 residues.

The CDR3 DNA reads as TGTGCCAGTAGTATGTATTCAGGGAAAGAGACCCAGTACTTC. Protein: CASSMYSGKETQYF. V usage is TRBV19 and J usage is TRBJ2-5, with a tentative D call TRBD1 (5 bases). The V and J ends lost 3 bases and 3 bases respectively, with 11 bases between them. CDR3 length: 14 residues. The V gene's germline CDR1 is LNHDA and CDR2 SQIVND (reference sequence).

This sequence joins TRBV7-2 and TRBJ1-5; the match to TRBD1 covers 7 bases. The germline CDR1 and CDR2 sequences are SGHTA and FQGNSA. The length of the CDR3 is 14 residues. V trimming: 4 bases; J trimming: 3 bases; junction bases outside the gene matches: 3. CDR3 coding DNA: TGTGCCAGCAGCTCGACAGGGTTCAATCAGCCCCAGCATTTT. It encodes CASSSTGFNQPQHF.

This clone was counted once. CDR3 in DNA: TGTGCCAGCAGCTCCGACAGGCTTGCCGCGGGAAACACCATATATTTT. Translated: CASSSDRLAAGNTIYF. The chain carries TRBV7-2 and TRBJ1-3, with D maybe TRBD1 (6 bases). This CDR3 is 16 amino acids long. Germline V CDR1 and CDR2: SGHTA, FQGNSA. V was pared by 4 bases and J by 4 bases, with 17 bases between.

This chain joins TRBV25-1 and TRBJ1-1; 9 bases match TRBD1. Germline CDR1 reads MGHDK; CDR2 reads SYGVNS. V dropped 1 base and J dropped 1; count of bases not matched to a gene: 7. CDR3 length equals 17 residues. This CDR3 is CASSEFRTGVGNTEAFF. In nucleotides, the CDR3 is TGTGCCAGCAGTGAATTTAGGACAGGGGTGGGGAACACTGAAGCTTTCTTT.

The V gene is TRBV7-2, the J gene TRBJ2-5; TRBD2 agrees at 9 bases. The CDR3 is made up of 13 amino acids. From germline, CDR1 is SGHTA and CDR2 FQGNSA. V trimming: 7 bases; J trimming: 5 bases; junction bases outside the gene matches: 5. The CDR3 here is CASKAGGRETQYF. Here the CDR3 DNA reads TGTGCCAGCAAGGCGGGGGGGCGGGAGACCCAGTACTTC.

The chain links TRBV25-1 to TRBJ1-1; tentative D call: TRBD1 (5 bases). The length of the CDR3 is 14 residues. The germline V gene encodes CDR1 MGHDK and CDR2 SYGVNS. Trimming pared 5 bases from V and 3 bases from J, leaving 13 bases between. CDR3 bases: TGTGCCAGCAGTCGTCCTGGGGGGGACACTGAAGCTTTCTTT. This sequence encodes CASSRPGGDTEAFF.

On this clone: One junction end does not reproduce the germline sequence, and a read error may be involved. CDR3 sequence (DNA): TGTGCCAGCACCCTCACCCATGGAGCTTCCGCCTTC. It codes for CASTLTHGASAF. The rearrangement links TRBV6-5 to TRBJ1-2; D is undetermined. The CDR3 is 12 residues long. Germline V CDR1 and CDR2: MNHEY, SVGAGI.

The chain links TRBV5-1 to TRBJ2-5, with 7 bases that match TRBD1. The CDR3 length is 15 residues. V dropped 4 bases and J dropped 5; count of bases not matched to a gene: 11. The V gene's germline CDR1 is SGHRS and CDR2 YFSETQ. The CDR3 region has the DNA TGCGCCAGCAGCCTCGGGACAGCGTATTCGGAGACCCAGTACTTC. Residues: CASSLGTAYSETQYF.

The gene calls are TRBV7-3 and TRBJ2-2, with 9 bases identical to TRBD2. The CDR3 totals 15 residues. Germline loops: CDR1 SGHTA, CDR2 FQGTGA. The trim removed 6 bases at V and 4 bases at J, leaving 6 bases unmatched. CDR3 sequence: CASSHLAGVTGELFF. The CDR3, as DNA: TGTGCCAGCAGTCACTTAGCGGGAGTCACCGGGGAGCTGTTTTTT.

This chain connects TRBV18 to TRBJ1-1; D call uncertain. The CDR3 totals 13 residues. V was cut by 4 bases and J by 1 base, with 7 bases left in between. Germline assignment: CDR1 KGHSH and CDR2 LQKENI. The CDR3 sequence: CASSLQKNTEAFF. CDR3 bases: TGTGCCAGCTCACTCCAAAAGAACACTGAAGCTTTCTTT.

The chain uses TRBV6-6 and TRBJ1-1; TRBD1 matches at 9 bases. The junction had 2 bases not matched to a gene; V was cut back by 8 bases and J by 4 bases. The CDR3 covers 12 residues. Germline CDR1 MNHNY, CDR2 SVGAGI (reference sequence). DNA of the CDR3: TGTGCCAGCCTGGACAGGGGCACTGAAGCTTTCTTT. It yields the protein CASLDRGTEAFF.

V usage is TRBV5-1 and J usage is TRBJ2-4, with TRBD2 matching 7 bases. The germline CDR1 and CDR2 sequences are SGHRS and YFSETQ. This CDR3 comprises 13 residues. The V and J ends lost 7 bases and 6 bases, in that order; junction bases with no gene match: 7. CDR3 protein: CASSGGGRNIQYF. The DNA for the CDR3 is TGCGCCAGCTCGGGGGGAGGGAGAAACATTCAGTACTTC.

This sequence joins TRBV2 and TRBJ2-1; D remains unclear. Trimming removed 6 bases from V and 8 bases from J, with 17 bases in between. Germline CDR1 and CDR2: SNHLY and FYNNEI. The CDR3 runs to 14 residues. The CDR3: CASRPSRSSDEQFF. CDR3 coding DNA: TGTGCCAGCAGGCCGAGCCGGAGTTCTGATGAGCAGTTCTTC.

The gene calls are TRBV19 and TRBJ2-3; 7 bases fit TRBD1. Germline V gives CDR1 LNHDA, CDR2 SQIVND (reference sequence). The CDR3 consists of 15 residues. V lost 4 bases and J lost 3; bases outside the gene matches: 7. CDR3 DNA sequence: TGTGCCAGTAGTACGAAGGGGGACAGAACAGATACGCAGTATTTT. Translated, it gives CASSTKGDRTDTQYF. Filled out from reference TRBV19 and TRBJ2-3, the complete variable domain reads DGGITQSPKYLFRKEGQNVTLSCEQNLNHDAMYWYRQDPGQGLRLIYYSQIVNDFQKGDIAEGYSVSREKKESFPLTVTSAQKNPTAFYLCASSTKGDRTDTQYFGPGTRLTVL.

This clone was picked up a small number of times. This chain connects TRBV21-1 to TRBJ1-1. TRBV21-1 is tagged as a pseudogene. The CDR3 contains 15 residues. The CDR3 DNA is TGTGCCAGCAGCGTCTGCGGGAGGGCTAACACTGAAGCTTTCTTT. It is translated as CASSVCGRANTEAFF.

This rearrangement joins TRBV7-2 to TRBJ1-4; 9 bases agree with TRBD1. The V segment lost 5 bases and the J segment 4 bases; nucleotides outside the gene matches: 5. The CDR3 consists of 15 residues. Germline lookup yields CDR1 SGHTA and CDR2 FQGNSA. The CDR3 nucleotides read TGTGCCAGCAGCATAGGGGACAGGGATAATGAAAAACTGTTTTTT. It codes for CASSIGDRDNEKLFF.

The rearrangement links TRBV24-1 to TRBJ2-1; perhaps TRBD2 as D (5 bases). The CDR3 is 18 residues long. Trimming stripped 4 bases from V and 0 bases from J, with 18 bases between. Germline lookup yields CDR1 KGHDR and CDR2 SFDVKD. In DNA form, the CDR3 reads TGTGCCACCAGTGACGCCCAACTAGTTCAATACTCCTACAATGAGCAGTTCTTC. Amino acids: CATSDAQLVQYSYNEQFF.

V and J are TRBV20-1 and TRBJ2-1; perhaps TRBD2 as D (6 bases). This CDR3 has 14 residues. Germline V gene lookup returns CDR1 DFQATT and CDR2 SNEGSKA (reference sequence). V was clipped by 3 bases and J by 5 bases, with 14 bases between them. CDR3: CSASSPGVDNEQFF. Written as DNA, the CDR3 is TGCAGTGCTAGTTCACCGGGGGTCGACAATGAGCAGTTCTTC.

The rearrangement uses TRBV3-1 (or the pseudogene TRBV3-2) and TRBJ1-5; the match to TRBD1 covers 7 bases. The CDR3 runs 13 residues. Losses at the gene ends were 4 bases for V and 15 bases for J; bases not matched to a gene: 12. Germline V gene data show CDR1 as LGHDT and CDR2 as YNNKEL (reference sequence). This CDR3 is CASSPQQGLGLHF. CDR3 DNA: TGTGCCAGCAGCCCACAACAGGGGTTGGGTCTGCATTTT.

J is TRBJ1-4 and V is TRBV5-1; D not certain. Germline lookup yields CDR1 SGHRS and CDR2 YFSETQ. Trimming removed 1 base from V and 4 bases from J, with 8 bases in between. The CDR3 contains 14 residues. The CDR3 region is CASSLMGSNEKLFF. In nucleotides, the CDR3 is TGCGCCAGCAGCTTGATGGGGAGTAATGAAAAACTGTTTTTT.

This chain links TRBV28 with TRBJ1-2; TRBD1 might be the D (5 bases). The CDR3 runs 14 residues. Looked up from germline, CDR1 is MDHEN and CDR2 is SYDVKM. Trimming shortened V by 2 bases and J by 7 bases, and 14 bases separated the two germline ends. In DNA form, the CDR3 reads TGTGCCAGCAGTTTAAGGGGTAGGATAGGTGGCTACACCTTC. This encodes CASSLRGRIGGYTF.

This clone was picked up a small number of times. The chain uses TRBV5-4 and TRBJ1-6; weak D call: TRBD1 (5 bases). Looked up from germline, CDR1 is SGHNT and CDR2 is YYREEE (reference sequence). V dropped 0 bases and J dropped 7 bases, with 8 bases sitting between them. The CDR3 has 14 amino acids. Here the CDR3 reads CASSLDAGNSPLHF. The CDR3 DNA reads TGTGCCAGCAGCTTGGATGCAGGGAATTCACCCCTCCACTTT.

On this clone: Other nucleotide sequences in the sample specify the same CDR3. The chain joins TRBV5-1 to TRBJ1-3; no definite D call. CDR1 is SGHRS, CDR2 YFSETQ, per germline. The ends were cut back, 4 bases at V and 0 bases at J, with 8 bases in the middle. The CDR3 is 14 residues long. The CDR3: CASSPVSSGNTIYF. The CDR3 DNA reads TGCGCCAGCAGCCCGGTGTCCTCTGGAAACACCATATATTTT.

The CDR3 reads CASSPKEPAGSNQPQHF. The CDR3, as DNA: TGTGCCAGCAGCCCTAAGGAACCGGCGGGTAGCAATCAGCCCCAGCATTTT. This chain links TRBV6-2 or TRBV6-3 with TRBJ1-5; unclear D gene. Trimming pared 6 bases from V and 0 bases from J, leaving 18 bases between. Germline CDR1 and CDR2: MNHEY and SVGEGT. The CDR3 extends over 17 amino acids.